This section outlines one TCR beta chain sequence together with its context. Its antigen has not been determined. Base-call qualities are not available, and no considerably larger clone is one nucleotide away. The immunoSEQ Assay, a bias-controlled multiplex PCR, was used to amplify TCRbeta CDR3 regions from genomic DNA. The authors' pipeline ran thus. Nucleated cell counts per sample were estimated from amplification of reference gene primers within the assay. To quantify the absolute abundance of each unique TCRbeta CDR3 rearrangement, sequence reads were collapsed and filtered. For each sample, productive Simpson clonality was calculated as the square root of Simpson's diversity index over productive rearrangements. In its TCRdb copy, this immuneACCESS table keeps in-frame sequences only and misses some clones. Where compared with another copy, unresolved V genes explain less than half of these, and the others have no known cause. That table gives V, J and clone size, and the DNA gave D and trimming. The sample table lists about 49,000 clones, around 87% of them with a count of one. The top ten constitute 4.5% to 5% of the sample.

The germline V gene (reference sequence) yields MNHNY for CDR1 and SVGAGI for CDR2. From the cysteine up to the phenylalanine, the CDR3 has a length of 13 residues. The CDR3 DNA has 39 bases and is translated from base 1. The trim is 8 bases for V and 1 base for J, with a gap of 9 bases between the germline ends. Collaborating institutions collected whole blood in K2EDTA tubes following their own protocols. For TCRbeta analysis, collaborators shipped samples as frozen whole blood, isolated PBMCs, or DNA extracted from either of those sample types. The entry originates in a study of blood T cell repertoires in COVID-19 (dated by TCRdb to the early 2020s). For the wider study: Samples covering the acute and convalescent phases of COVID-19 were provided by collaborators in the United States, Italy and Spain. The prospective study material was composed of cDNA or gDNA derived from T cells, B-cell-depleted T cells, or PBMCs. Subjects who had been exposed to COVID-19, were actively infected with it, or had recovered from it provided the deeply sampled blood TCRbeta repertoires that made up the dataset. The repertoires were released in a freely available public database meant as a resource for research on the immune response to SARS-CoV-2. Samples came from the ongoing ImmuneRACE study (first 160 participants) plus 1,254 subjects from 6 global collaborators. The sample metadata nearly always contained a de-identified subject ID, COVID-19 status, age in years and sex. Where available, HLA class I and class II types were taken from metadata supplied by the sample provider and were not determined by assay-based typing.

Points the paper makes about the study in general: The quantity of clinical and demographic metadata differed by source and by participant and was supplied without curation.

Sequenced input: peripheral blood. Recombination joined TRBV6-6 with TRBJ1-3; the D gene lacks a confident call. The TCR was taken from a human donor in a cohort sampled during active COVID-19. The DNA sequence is TGTGCCAGCCAGGTCGTATCTGGAAACACCATATATTTT. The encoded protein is CASQVVSGNTIYF.